The present T cell receptor (beta chain) was sequenced within a study of molecular identifiers for immune sequencing clone quantification. Background on the study: Four of five RNA aliquots from approximately 20,000 or 98,000 naive CD8 T cells were sequenced. Study findings and constraints: Over 98% of effector molecules, but under 1% in naive cells, were held by clones with more than 20 RNA copies.

In its sample, this clonotype was seen many times. The antigen is not known. V lost 3 bases to trimming and J lost 3 bases, with 6 bases between them. The CDR3 has 13 amino acids. Germline assignment: CDR1 LNHDA and CDR2 SQIVND (reference sequence). Between roughly 19,000 and 1,000,000 sorted cells, with 10%, 30% or 50% RNA, yielded naive CD8 libraries. Bulk TCR libraries used previously described methods and listed TCR primers. A single record per CDR3 protein comes from TCRdb applying MiXCR to the PCR reads. This sample has under 800,000 distinct CDR3 sequences, with 25% found just once. This TCR was recovered from a human donor in good health. Some libraries in this study had Jurkat cell RNA spiked in. V is TRBV19 and J is TRBJ1-5; D gene unclear. Specimen: naive CD8+ T cells from blood, with Jurkat cell RNA spiked in. Subset here: FACS-sorted CD8+CD4-CCR7+CD45RA+ naive T cells. CDR3 bases: TGTGCCAGTAGTATTATAGACAATCAGCCCCAGCATTTT. Its translation is CASSIIDNQPQHF.